The entry below gives a single T cell receptor beta chain sequence along with its context. The antigen is undetermined. Here immunoSEQ multiplex PCR was the method, and the copy in TCRdb shows in-frame clones only, minus some. This sample carries about 820,000 clones, 80% to 95% of them seen once, and the ten largest clones take 24%. This sample is drawn from a study of shared clonotypes between healthy human individuals. The study's findings and limits: The generation probabilities recorded for non-shared clonotypes fell below those of clonotypes shared by all four donors. Naive CD4 clonotypes were shared across a handful of donors at about 5%. In having few donors, the study represented limited genetic and exposure-history diversity.

Naive CD8 isolation took CD45RO-negative cells positively selected for CCR7 and excluded terminally differentiated effector memory CD45RA+ cells. Sequencing was carried out using naive CD8+ T cells sorted from blood. This receptor was identified in a man aged 30 to 39 in good health.

CDR3 bases: TGCAGCGTTGAAGACAGCAGACTTTACACAGATACGCAGTATTTT. Translation: CSVEDSRLYTDTQYF. This chain links TRBV29-1 with TRBJ2-3; no firm D call. The germline V and J ends were trimmed by 0 bases and 2 bases, with 12 bases remaining between them. Germline loops: CDR1 SQVTM, CDR2 ANQGSEA. The CDR3 length is 15 residues.